These 2 T cell receptor beta chains share one sample of origin, sequenced in a study of cytotoxic CD8 clonotypes in ibrutinib-treated CLL (dated by TCRdb to 2020 to 2022). The library relied on the immunoSEQ multiplex PCR assay. The clones in this table, taken by TCRdb from immuneACCESS, are in-frame only. Not every clone is retained; where verified, under half of the shortfall comes from an unresolved V gene, and the cause of the rest is unknown. A total of fewer than 85,000 clones appear in this sample, around 79% of them only once. Jointly, the top ten make up roughly 5% of the sample. This specimen's time point label, interpreted: about twelve months on ibrutinib. The sequencing here drew on PBMCs, taken after 12 months of ibrutinib treatment. These receptors were taken from a human donor with chronic lymphocytic leukemia.

The V gene is TRBV6-5, the J gene TRBJ2-7; no clear D gene. This CDR3 has 13 residues. The V gene lost 7 bases and the J gene lost 1 base, with 11 bases spanning the gap. Germline V gives CDR1 MNHEY, CDR2 SVGAGI. The CDR3 is CASTRPGSYEQYF. As DNA, the CDR3 is TGTGCCAGCACCCGACCCGGGTCCTACGAGCAGTACTTC.

This clone was observed a single time. This chain joins TRBV7-8 and TRBJ2-5; D is undetermined. Germline V gene lookup returns CDR1 SGHVS and CDR2 FQNEAQ. V shed 0 bases and J shed 5 bases, with 4 bases lying between them. This CDR3 is built from 12 residues. CDR3 protein: CASSLARETQYF. In DNA form, the CDR3 reads TGTGCCAGCAGCTTAGCCCGGGAGACCCAGTACTTC.